This T cell receptor (beta chain) is from a study of blood T cell repertoires in COVID-19. The CDR3 contains 15 residues. V gave up 0 bases and J gave up 4 bases, with 13 bases separating them. Germline V gene lookup returns CDR1 SGHRS and CDR2 YFSETQ. Measured with immunoSEQ multiplex PCR; TCRdb has only the in-frame clones, and not every one. The sample includes 120,000 to 150,000 clones, approximately 85% seen only once; the top ten take 6.5% to 9.5%. This TCR was recovered from a woman aged 60 to 75 with COVID-19, enrolled during active disease. The specimen was peripheral blood. The chain uses TRBV5-1 and TRBJ1-2; D perhaps matches TRBD1 (5 bases). The CDR3 nucleotides read TGCGCCAGCAGCTTGGCGGTCGGGACTGCCTATGGCTACACCTTC. This codes for CASSLAVGTAYGYTF.